This TCR beta chain was observed in a study of T-cell reconstitution after alpha-beta-depleted transplantation in children. CDR3 length: 16 amino acids. V was cut by 3 bases and J by 4 bases, with 18 bases left in between. The germline CDR1 and CDR2 sequences are LGHDT and YNNKEL (reference sequence). The library targeted TCRbeta and was prepared with unique molecular identifiers. Each CDR3 protein is one row after TCRdb ran MiXCR on the PCR reads. The table shows around 380,000 distinct CDR3 sequences, with roughly 10% occurring only once. This receptor was taken from a human donor who donated a stem cell graft to a child with acute myeloid leukemia. The genes are TRBV3-1 and TRBJ2-5, with D uncertain. Sample: PBMCs from the stem cell graft donor, taken from the stem cell graft. The chain's CDR3 is CASSQAPGPGLETQYF. CDR3 DNA sequence: TGTGCCAGCAGCCAGGCCCCGGGCCCAGGTTTAGAGACCCAGTACTTC.